One sample yielded the 30 T cell receptor beta chains listed below, sequenced in a study of OX40 agonist ivuxolimab in advanced cancers. The protocol was immunoSEQ multiplex PCR, while the TCRdb copy is restricted to in-frame clones and leaves out a portion. The repertoire includes about 100,000 clones, about 91% of them detected once, and approximately 0.15% sits in the top ten. This material consisted of CD4+ or CD8+ T cells sorted from blood, taken in a trial of the OX40 agonist ivuxolimab. These receptors were collected from an adult with an advanced solid tumor such as melanoma, head and neck, liver or kidney cancer.

This sequence joins TRBV28 and TRBJ2-7; TRBD1 might be the D (6 bases). The germline V and J ends were trimmed by 4 bases and 0 bases, with 10 bases remaining between them. The CDR3 spans 14 residues. Germline-derived CDR1 and CDR2 are MDHEN and SYDVKM. CDR3 amino acids: CASSYSGASYEQYF. CDR3 bases: TGTGCCAGCAGTTATTCAGGGGCCTCCTACGAGCAGTACTTC.

This CDR3 reads CASSLSVSGGPIYF. DNA of the CDR3: TGTGCCAGCAGTTTGTCGGTGTCCGGGGGCCCTATATATTTT. This chain links TRBV6-5 with TRBJ1-3, with D perhaps TRBD1 (6 bases). Germline V gives CDR1 MNHEY, CDR2 SVGAGI. V shed 4 bases and J shed 13 bases, with 20 bases lying between them. There are 14 residues in the CDR3.

The chain links TRBV14 to TRBJ1-4; D remains unclear. Germline CDR1 SGHDN, CDR2 FVKESK. There are 19 residues in the CDR3. V shed 4 bases and J shed 0 bases, with 21 bases lying between them. This CDR3 is CASSPATAPFGATNEKLFF. DNA of the CDR3: TGTGCCAGCAGCCCTGCGACCGCACCGTTCGGGGCAACTAATGAAAAACTGTTTTTT.

This chain connects TRBV5-1 to TRBJ2-1; a weak D match, TRBD2 (6 bases). V was clipped by 2 bases and J by 5 bases, with 14 bases between them. The germline CDR1 and CDR2 sequences are SGHRS and YFSETQ. This CDR3 spans 15 amino acids. The CDR3 loop reads CASSFPRDWDNEQFF. The CDR3 DNA reads TGCGCCAGCAGCTTCCCCCGGGACTGGGACAATGAGCAGTTCTTC.

The chain recombines TRBV6-1 with TRBJ1-2, with 7 bases matching TRBD1. From germline, CDR1 is MNHNS and CDR2 SASEGT. The CDR3 loop spans 15 amino acids. J lost 8 bases, V lost 6 bases, and 15 bases had no gene match. CDR3 bases: TGTGCCAGCAGCCCTACGAACAGGGGTTCTTACGGCTACACCTTC. This gives the protein CASSPTNRGSYGYTF.

V gene TRBV5-4 combines with J gene TRBJ2-1, with a tentative D call TRBD2 (6 bases). With 6 bases removed from V and 7 bases from J, the gap between germline ends came to 14 bases. The germline gives CDR1 SGHNT, CDR2 YYREEE (reference sequence). This CDR3 contains 13 residues. CDR3 loop: CASTLGGLNEQFF. CDR3 sequence (DNA): TGTGCCAGCACCCTTGGAGGGCTTAATGAGCAGTTCTTC. The full variable domain, completed using reference TRBV5-4 and TRBJ2-1, is ETGVTQSPTHLIKTRGQQVTLRCSSQSGHNTVSWYQQALGQGPQFIFQYYREEENGRGNFPPRFSGLQFPNYSSELNVNALELDDSALYLCASTLGGLNEQFFGPGTRLTVL.

This clone was counted a few times. The V gene is TRBV5-4, the J gene TRBJ2-1; 10 nucleotides line up with TRBD2. The CDR3 is 15 amino acids. The trim removed 3 bases at V and 8 bases at J, leaving 8 bases unmatched. Germline CDR1 is SGHNT and CDR2 is YYREEE (reference sequence). The CDR3 spells CASSSKLAGIYEQFF. CDR3 in DNA: TGTGCCAGCAGCTCGAAACTAGCGGGAATTTATGAGCAGTTCTTC.

This rearrangement joins TRBV19 to TRBJ1-3, with D uncertain. The germline V and J ends were trimmed by 3 bases and 0 bases, with 15 bases remaining between them. The CDR3 covers 17 residues. CDR1 is LNHDA and CDR2 is SQIVND in the germline V gene (reference sequence). This CDR3 is CASSINDRVLSGNTIYF. CDR3 nucleotide sequence: TGTGCCAGTAGTATTAACGACCGGGTCCTCTCTGGAAACACCATATATTTT.

DNA for the CDR3: TGTGCCAGCGGAATGACAATCAGGGGCCCTCACTCTGGGGCCAACGTCCTGACTTTC. Translated: CASGMTIRGPHSGANVLTF. The J gene is TRBJ2-6, the V gene TRBV11-3, with D maybe TRBD1 (6 bases). The CDR3 extends over 19 amino acids. The germline V gene encodes CDR1 SGHNT and CDR2 YENEEA. Trimming removed 8 bases from V and 0 bases from J, with 23 bases in between.

The chain joins TRBV2 to TRBJ1-5; TRBD1 agrees at 11 bases. Germline V CDR1 and CDR2: SNHLY, FYNNEI. The CDR3 loop spans 15 amino acids. With 7 bases clipped from V and 6 bases from J, the junction kept 8 bases outside the gene matches. The DNA of the CDR3 is TGTGCCAGCACGCAGGACAGGGGGCGGTTTCAGCCCCAGCATTTT. This sequence encodes CASTQDRGRFQPQHF. Full variable domain (remainder filled in from reference TRBV2 and TRBJ1-5): EPEVTQTPSHQVTQMGQEVILRCVPISNHLYFYWYRQILGQKVEFLVSFYNNEISEKSEIFDDQFSVERPDGSNFTLKIRSTKLEDSAMYFCASTQDRGRFQPQHFGDGTRLSIL.

This clone was seen a handful of times. V and J are TRBV29-1 and TRBJ1-1; D might be TRBD1 (5 bases). The V and J ends lost 2 bases and 4 bases respectively, with 14 bases between them. Germline V gene lookup returns CDR1 SQVTM and CDR2 ANQGSEA. This CDR3 region has 14 residues. CDR3 coding DNA: TGCAGCGTTGAAACAGGTCCTCCCCTCACTGAAGCTTTCTTT. Translated, it gives CSVETGPPLTEAFF. Drawing the rest from reference TRBV29-1 and TRBJ1-1, the complete variable domain is SAVISQKPSRDICQRGTSLTIQCQVDSQVTMMFWYRQQPGQSLTLIATANQGSEATYESGFVIDKFPISRPNLTFSTLTVSNMSPEDSSIYLCSVETGPPLTEAFFGQGTRLTVV.

The V call is TRBV4-2, the J call TRBJ1-2; 8 bases are a match to TRBD1. The V gene end was trimmed by 1 base and the J gene end by 5 bases; junction bases not matched to a gene: 9. The CDR3 runs 16 residues. From germline, CDR1 is LGHNA and CDR2 YNFKEQ. This CDR3 reads CASSQVTAGGLYGYTF. DNA of the CDR3: TGTGCCAGCAGCCAAGTGACGGCAGGGGGCCTATATGGCTACACCTTC.

This rearrangement joins TRBV6-1 to TRBJ2-7; D uncertain. CDR1 MNHNS and CDR2 SASEGT come from the germline V gene. Between the trimmed V and J ends, which lost 8 bases and 2 bases, there was a span of 13 bases. CDR3 length: 13 amino acids. DNA for the CDR3: TGTGCCAGCCTCGAGAGGTTAGCCTACGAGCAGTACTTC. Its protein is CASLERLAYEQYF.

The rearrangement joins TRBV30 to TRBJ1-5; D uncertain. CDR3 size: 12 residues. The germline V gene encodes CDR1 GTSNPN and CDR2 SVGIG (reference sequence). V lost 0 bases, J lost 6 bases, and 6 bases lay in between. CDR3 bases: TGTGCCTGGAGTGTACGGGGTCAGCCCCAGCATTTT. Its translation is CAWSVRGQPQHF.

The chain recombines TRBV4-1 with TRBJ1-5; D not resolved. The CDR3 contains 14 residues. CDR1 is MGHRA, CDR2 YSYEKL, per germline. The germline V and J ends were trimmed by 3 bases and 5 bases, with 11 bases remaining between them. In nucleotides, the CDR3 is TGCGCCAGCAGCCATGACGGGTCCTATCAGCCCCAGCATTTT. Its translation is CASSHDGSYQPQHF.

The chain employs TRBV30 and TRBJ1-3; no clear D. Germline loops: CDR1 GTSNPN, CDR2 SVGIG (reference sequence). The V end was cut by 1 base, the J end by 6 bases, with 10 bases between. This CDR3 comprises 13 residues. The CDR3 here is CAWSGKGENTIYF. CDR3 DNA sequence: TGTGCCTGGAGTGGTAAGGGAGAAAACACCATATATTTT.

The chain joins TRBV5-1 to TRBJ2-1; 11 nucleotides align to TRBD2. Losses at the gene ends were 4 bases for V and 5 bases for J; bases not matched to a gene: 5. Germline CDR1 reads SGHRS; CDR2 reads YFSETQ. CDR3 length: 15 amino acids. The CDR3: CASSPTSGSNNEQFF. The CDR3 DNA sequence: TGCGCCAGCAGCCCCACTAGCGGGAGTAACAATGAGCAGTTCTTC.

The rearrangement joins TRBV7-9 to TRBJ1-1; D is ambiguous. The ends were cut back, 7 bases at V and 1 base at J, with 7 bases in the middle. In germline, CDR1 is SEHNR, CDR2 FQNEAQ (reference sequence). CDR3 length equals 12 residues. CDR3 protein: CASMQSNTEAFF. DNA for the CDR3: TGTGCCAGCATGCAGTCGAACACTGAAGCTTTCTTT.

The chain joins TRBV30 to TRBJ2-3, with 7 bases fitting TRBD1. V was clipped by 0 bases and J by 4 bases; unmatched bases: 4. The CDR3 runs 14 residues. CDR1 is GTSNPN and CDR2 is SVGIG in the germline V gene (reference sequence). CDR3 in DNA: TGTGCCTGGAGTGTAGGGGGCAACGCAGATACGCAGTATTTT. It encodes CAWSVGGNADTQYF.

CDR3 DNA sequence: TGTGCCAGCAGCCCCCGGGCCATTGGGGCCAACGTCCTGACTTTC. This sequence encodes CASSPRAIGANVLTF. This rearrangement joins TRBV9 to TRBJ2-6, with D unclear. The ends were cut back, 4 bases at V and 3 bases at J, with 11 bases in the middle. The CDR3 loop spans 15 amino acids. CDR1 and CDR2 (germline): SGDLS, YYNGEE.

The chain combines TRBV5-1 with TRBJ2-3, with 9 nucleotides matching TRBD1. Germline V CDR1 and CDR2: SGHRS, YFSETQ. With 5 bases clipped from V and 4 bases from J, the junction kept 5 bases outside the gene matches. The CDR3 consists of 14 residues. The CDR3 sequence: CASSRDRVADTQYF. The CDR3 coding sequence is TGCGCCAGCAGTAGGGACAGGGTCGCAGATACGCAGTATTTT. Based on the CDR3 plus reference TRBV5-1 and TRBJ2-3, the full variable domain is KAGVTQTPRYLIKTRGQQVTLSCSPISGHRSVSWYQQTPGQGLQFLFEYFSETQRNKGNFPGRFSGRQFSNSRSEMNVSTLELGDSALYLCASSRDRVADTQYFGPGTRLTVL.

V and J are TRBV19 and TRBJ2-3; perhaps TRBD1 as D (5 bases). Trimming removed 4 bases from V and 2 bases from J, with 22 bases in between. CDR1 and CDR2 (germline): LNHDA, SQIVND (reference sequence). CDR3 length equals 18 residues. The CDR3, as DNA: TGTGCCAGTAGTACCGCCCTGGTTGGGGCAGGGCTCACAGATACGCAGTATTTT. Translated: CASSTALVGAGLTDTQYF.

This clone was picked up one time. The rearrangement uses TRBV6-5 and TRBJ1-2; 8 bases agree with TRBD1. Germline values: CDR1 MNHEY, CDR2 SVGAGI. Trimming removed 6 bases from V and 4 bases from J; junction bases left unmatched: 4. The CDR3 runs to 13 residues. The CDR3 bases are TGTGCCAGCAGGACCGACAGGGGCTATGGCTACACCTTC. Translating it yields CASRTDRGYGYTF.

The V call is TRBV18, the J call TRBJ1-4; 7 bases are shared with TRBD1. CDR1 is KGHSH and CDR2 is LQKENI in the germline V gene. Losses at the gene ends were 2 bases for V and 0 bases for J; bases not matched to a gene: 9. This CDR3 contains 18 residues. The CDR3 is CASSPFAGTAATNEKLFF. The CDR3, as DNA: TGTGCCAGCTCACCATTTGCCGGGACAGCGGCAACTAATGAAAAACTGTTTTTT.

The V gene is TRBV5-6, the J gene TRBJ1-6, with a weak D call TRBD1 (5 bases). CDR1 and CDR2 from the germline V gene are SGHDT and YYEEEE. Trimming left V 3 bases short and J 4 bases short, with 8 bases between. The CDR3 totals 14 residues. DNA for the CDR3: TGTGCCAGCAGCTCCGGGACGTATAATTCACCCCTCCACTTT. Encoded protein: CASSSGTYNSPLHF.

V usage is TRBV5-1 and J usage is TRBJ2-4; 7 bases agree with TRBD2. Germline CDR1 is SGHRS and CDR2 is YFSETQ. This CDR3 contains 15 residues. The junction had 6 bases not matched to a gene; V was cut back by 0 bases and J by 6 bases. DNA of the CDR3: TGCGCCAGCAGCTTGGCCGCGGGGGAGGCAAACATTCAGTACTTC. It encodes CASSLAAGEANIQYF.

This sequence joins TRBV5-8 and TRBJ2-5, with D unresolved. The DNA end lines up better with TRBJ2-7; the J call may be wrong. The CDR3 has 13 residues. Germline CDR1 reads SGHTS; CDR2 reads YDEGEE. CDR3 DNA: TGTGCCAGCAGCTTGTACCGGGCAGGCGAGCAGTACTTC. Translation gives CASSLYRAGEQYF.

This sequence joins TRBV6-5 and TRBJ2-2, with TRBD2 matching 9 bases. This CDR3 contains 15 residues. Trimming took 6 bases from V and 7 from J; bases not matched to a gene: 9. CDR1 and CDR2 (germline): MNHEY, SVGAGI. In DNA, the CDR3 is TGTGCCAGCAGGAACGCGGGGGGGCAGCTCGGGGAGCTGTTTTTT. Encoded protein: CASRNAGGQLGELFF.

The rearrangement joins TRBV6-1 to TRBJ2-4; D might be TRBD1 or TRBD2, each matching 5 bases. This CDR3 spans 14 amino acids. Trimming removed 2 bases from V and 1 base from J, with 6 bases in between. CDR1 and CDR2 (germline): MNHNS, SASEGT. The CDR3 sequence is CASSEWGAKNIQYF. The CDR3, as DNA: TGTGCCAGCAGTGAATGGGGGGCCAAAAACATTCAGTACTTC.

The chain links TRBV30 to TRBJ1-2, with D uncertain. Trimming removed 7 bases from V and 7 bases from J, with 19 bases in between. CDR1 GTSNPN and CDR2 SVGIG come from the germline V gene (reference sequence). This CDR3 is built from 13 residues. Here the CDR3 DNA reads TGTGCCTATTGGGCCTACAGCGGGCTTGGCTACACCTTC. Amino acids: CAYWAYSGLGYTF.